Sequencing of this T cell receptor (beta chain) was carried out in a study of a mutant IDH1 vaccine in newly diagnosed glioma. Details on this clone: The antigen is unknown. The sample has other DNA sequences that encode this CDR3 too.

V was cut by 5 bases and J by 5 bases, with 15 bases left in between. This CDR3 spans 14 amino acids. Germline CDR1 and CDR2: MNHEY and SVGAGI. The time point denotes: week 35, safety follow-up. Alongside topical imiquimod, each dose of vaccine comprised 300 ug of mutant IDH1 20-mer peptide. Produced via immunoSEQ multiplex PCR; TCRdb's table is partial and in-frame only. The top ten hold roughly 5.6% of the sample, which has 42,000 or so clones, roughly 84% seen once. The TCR sequence derives from a woman between 50 and 59 years old with glioma. The J gene is TRBJ1-2, the V gene TRBV6-5, with D possibly matching TRBD1 (5 bases). The sample here was PBMCs, taken from a glioma patient whose treatment included an IDH1 peptide vaccine. The CDR3 region is CASSTAGTDYGYTF. The CDR3 region has the DNA TGTGCCAGCAGTACTGCCGGGACTGATTATGGCTACACCTTC.